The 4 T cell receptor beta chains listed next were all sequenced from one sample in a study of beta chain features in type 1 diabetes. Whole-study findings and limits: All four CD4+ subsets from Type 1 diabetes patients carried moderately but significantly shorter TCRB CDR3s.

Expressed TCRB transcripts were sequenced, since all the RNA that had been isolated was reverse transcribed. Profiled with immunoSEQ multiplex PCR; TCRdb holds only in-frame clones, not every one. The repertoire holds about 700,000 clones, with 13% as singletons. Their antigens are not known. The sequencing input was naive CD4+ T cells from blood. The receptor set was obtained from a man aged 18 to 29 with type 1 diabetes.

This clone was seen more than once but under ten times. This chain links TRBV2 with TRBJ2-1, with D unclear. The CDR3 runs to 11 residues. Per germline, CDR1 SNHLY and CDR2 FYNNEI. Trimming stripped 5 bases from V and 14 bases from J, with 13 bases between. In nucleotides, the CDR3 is TGTGCCAGCAGTCAAGGTTTAATTGAGTTCTTC. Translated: CASSQGLIEFF.

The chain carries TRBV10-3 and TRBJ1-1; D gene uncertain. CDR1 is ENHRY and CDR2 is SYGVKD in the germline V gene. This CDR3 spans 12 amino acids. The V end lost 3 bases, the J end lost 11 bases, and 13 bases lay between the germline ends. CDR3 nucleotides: TGTGCCATCAGTGACTCTGGTTGGGCGGCTTTCTTT. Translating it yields CAISDSGWAAFF.

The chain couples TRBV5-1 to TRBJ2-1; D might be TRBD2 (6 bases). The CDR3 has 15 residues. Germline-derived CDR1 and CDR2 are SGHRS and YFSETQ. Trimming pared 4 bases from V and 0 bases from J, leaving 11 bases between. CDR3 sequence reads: CASSPSDPSYNEQFF. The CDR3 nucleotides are TGCGCCAGCAGCCCTAGCGACCCCTCCTACAATGAGCAGTTCTTC.

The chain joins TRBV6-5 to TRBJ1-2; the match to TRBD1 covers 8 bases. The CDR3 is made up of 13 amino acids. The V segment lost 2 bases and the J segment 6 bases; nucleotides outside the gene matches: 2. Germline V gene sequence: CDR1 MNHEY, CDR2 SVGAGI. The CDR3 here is CASSYPQGDGYTF. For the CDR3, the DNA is TGTGCCAGCAGTTACCCACAGGGGGATGGCTACACCTTC.